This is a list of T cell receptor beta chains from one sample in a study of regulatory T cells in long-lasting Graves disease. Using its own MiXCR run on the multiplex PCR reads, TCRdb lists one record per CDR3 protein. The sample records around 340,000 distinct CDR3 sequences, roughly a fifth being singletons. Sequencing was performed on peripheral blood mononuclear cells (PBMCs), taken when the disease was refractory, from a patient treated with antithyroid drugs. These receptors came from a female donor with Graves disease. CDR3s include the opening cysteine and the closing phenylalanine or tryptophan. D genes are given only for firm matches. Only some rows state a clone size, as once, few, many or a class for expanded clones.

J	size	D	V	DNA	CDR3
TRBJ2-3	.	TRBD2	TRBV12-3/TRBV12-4	TGTGCCAGCAGCCCTGGACTAGCGGGGAAAAGCACAGATACGCAGTATTTT	CASSPGLAGKSTDTQYF
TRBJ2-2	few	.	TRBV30	TGTGCCTGGAGTGTACGGGAGACGGGCACCGGGGAGCTGTTTTTT	CAWSVRETGTGELFF
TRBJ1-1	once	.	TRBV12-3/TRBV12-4	TGTGCCAGCAGGTACGGACAGAGGATCACTGAAGCTTTCTTT	CASRYGQRITEAFF
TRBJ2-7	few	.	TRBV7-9	TGTGCCAGCAGTTCCGAAGGCCACGAGCAGTACTTC	CASSSEGHEQYF
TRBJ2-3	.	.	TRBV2	TGTGCCAGCATCGGACAGTCTGCGGGGCATGGCACAGATACGCAGTATTTT	CASIGQSAGHGTDTQYF
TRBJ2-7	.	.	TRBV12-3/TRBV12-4	TGTGCCAGCAGTTTAGGCTGGGGGTCTTTGGACGAGCAGTACTTC	CASSLGWGSLDEQYF
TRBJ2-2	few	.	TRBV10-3	TGTGCCATCGACAGAGCACCGAACACCGGGGAGCTGTTTTTT	CAIDRAPNTGELFF
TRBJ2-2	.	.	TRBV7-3	TGTGCCAGCAGCGAATTATTGGGACGGACCACCGGGGAGCCGTTTTTT	CASSELLGRTTGEPFF
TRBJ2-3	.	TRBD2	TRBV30	TGTGCCTGGACCCTAGCGGGCACAGATACGCAGTATTTT	CAWTLAGTDTQYF
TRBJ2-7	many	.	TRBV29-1	TGCAGCGTTGAAGTGATGGGCAGGGCTATCTACGAGCAGTACTTC	CSVEVMGRAIYEQYF
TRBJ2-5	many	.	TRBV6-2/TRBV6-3	TGTGCCAGCAGTTATATCGGCAATCAAGAGACCCAGTACTTC	CASSYIGNQETQYF
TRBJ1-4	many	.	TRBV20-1	TGCAGTGCTAGAGGGCCGACAGGCCTGTTTCGGGAAAAACTGTTTTTT	CSARGPTGLFREKLFF
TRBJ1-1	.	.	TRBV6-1	TGTGCCAGCATCCCCCCAGGGAGGGACACTGAAGCTTTCTTT	CASIPPGRDTEAFF
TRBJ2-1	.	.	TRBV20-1	TGCAGTGCTAGAGATAGTCGAGTCCAGTTCTTC	CSARDSRVQFF
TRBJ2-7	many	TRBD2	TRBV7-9	TGTGCCAGCAGCTTACCCGGGACTAGCGCGTACGAGCAGTACTTC	CASSLPGTSAYEQYF
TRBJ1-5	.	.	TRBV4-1	TGCGCCAGCAGCCAATCGAATCAGCCCCAGCATTTT	CASSQSNQPQHF
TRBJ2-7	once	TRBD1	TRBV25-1	TGTGCCAGCAGTGGAGGGACAGCCGCTAATCCCTACGAGCAGTACTTC	CASSGGTAANPYEQYF
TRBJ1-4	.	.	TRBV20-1	TGCAGTGCTAGAGTCCCCCGGAGGGCAGGTCCCGCTTCAACTAATGAAAAACTGTTTTTT	CSARVPRRAGPASTNEKLFF
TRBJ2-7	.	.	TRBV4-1	TGCGCCAGCAGCCTAGGGAAGGACTACGAGCAGTACTTC	CASSLGKDYEQYF
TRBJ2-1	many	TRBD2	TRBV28	TGTGCCAGCAGACCCCCTAGCGGGAGGTATGGCAATGAGCAGTTCTTC	CASRPPSGRYGNEQFF
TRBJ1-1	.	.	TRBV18	TGTGCCAGCTCATCGGTGGATGTTTCCACTGAAGCTTTCTTT	CASSSVDVSTEAFF
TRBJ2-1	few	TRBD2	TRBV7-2	TGTGCCAGCACCGAAGGGACTAGCGGGGGCAGACCCTACAATGAGCAGTTCTTC	CASTEGTSGGRPYNEQFF
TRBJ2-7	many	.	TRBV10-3	TGTGCCATCACCGACCGGGACCCGGCGGCCGGGGAGCAGTACTTC	CAITDRDPAAGEQYF
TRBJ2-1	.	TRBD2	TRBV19	TGTGCCAGTATGAGGACTAGCGGCTACAATGAGCAGTTCTTC	CASMRTSGYNEQFF
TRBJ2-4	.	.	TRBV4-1	TGCGCCAGCAGCCAAGGGGGAGCTAGGGGGACGAGGTCCAAAAACATTCAGTACTTC	CASSQGGARGTRSKNIQYF
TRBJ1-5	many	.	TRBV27	TGTGCCAGCAGTTTAGGGCAGGGTTATAGCAATCAGCCCCAGCATTTT	CASSLGQGYSNQPQHF
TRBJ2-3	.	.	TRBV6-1	TGTGCCAGCATGAGGCCTGGCACAGATACGCAGTATTTT	CASMRPGTDTQYF
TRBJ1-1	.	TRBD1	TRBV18	TGTGCCAGCTCAGCCATGACAGGGGAGACTGAAGCTTTCTTT	CASSAMTGETEAFF
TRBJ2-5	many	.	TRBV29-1	TGCAGCGCTTCGGGGTTCCGGGACGGTGAGACCCAGTACTTC	CSASGFRDGETQYF
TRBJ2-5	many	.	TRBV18	TGTGCCAGCTCTCTCCCGGGTCCGTGGGAGACCCAGTACTTC	CASSLPGPWETQYF
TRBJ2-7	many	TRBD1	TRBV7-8	TGTGCCAGCAGCTTAGCGGGACAGGGGTCCTACGAGCAGTACTTC	CASSLAGQGSYEQYF
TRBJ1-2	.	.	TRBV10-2	TGCGCCAGCAGTGAGCTTCGCACCCAGGCAGGTTATGGCTACACCTTC	CASSELRTQAGYGYTF
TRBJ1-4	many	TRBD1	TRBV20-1	TGCAGTGCAGGGGGCAGGGGAAGTGAAAAACTGTTTTTT	CSAGGRGSEKLFF
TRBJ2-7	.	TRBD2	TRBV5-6	TGTGCCAGCAGCATAGCGGGGGGGCCGCGGGAGCAGTACTTC	CASSIAGGPREQYF
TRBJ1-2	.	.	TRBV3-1	TGTGCCAGCAGCCAAGGAAGGAGCTATGGCTACACCTTC	CASSQGRSYGYTF